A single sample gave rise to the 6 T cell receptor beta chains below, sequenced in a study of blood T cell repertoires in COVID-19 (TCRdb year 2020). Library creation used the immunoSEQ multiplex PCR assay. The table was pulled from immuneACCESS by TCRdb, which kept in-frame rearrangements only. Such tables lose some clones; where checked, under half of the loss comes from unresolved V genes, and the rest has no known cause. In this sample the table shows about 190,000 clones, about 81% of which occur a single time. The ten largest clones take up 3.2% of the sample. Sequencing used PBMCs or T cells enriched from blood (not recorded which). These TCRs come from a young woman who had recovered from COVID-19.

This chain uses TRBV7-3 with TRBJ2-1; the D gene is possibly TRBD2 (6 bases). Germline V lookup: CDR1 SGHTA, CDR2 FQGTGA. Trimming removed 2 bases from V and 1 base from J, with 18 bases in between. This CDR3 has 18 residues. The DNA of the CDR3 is TGTGCCAGCAGCTTAGAGTCAGGGCGGCGGGGATCCTACAATGAGCAGTTCTTC. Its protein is CASSLESGRRGSYNEQFF.

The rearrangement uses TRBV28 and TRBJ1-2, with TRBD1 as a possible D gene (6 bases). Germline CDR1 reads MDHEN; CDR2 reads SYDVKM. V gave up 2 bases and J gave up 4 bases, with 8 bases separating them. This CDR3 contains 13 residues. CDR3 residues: CASSLRTAYGYTF. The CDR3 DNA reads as TGTGCCAGCAGTTTAAGGACAGCCTATGGCTACACCTTC.

Here the CDR3 DNA reads TGCGCCAGCAGCTTGGCGGACAATGAGCAGTTCTTC. Translated, it gives CASSLADNEQFF. V is TRBV5-1 and J is TRBJ2-1; D not certain. The germline gives CDR1 SGHRS, CDR2 YFSETQ. Trimming left V 0 bases short and J 5 bases short, with 3 bases between. The CDR3 spans 12 residues.

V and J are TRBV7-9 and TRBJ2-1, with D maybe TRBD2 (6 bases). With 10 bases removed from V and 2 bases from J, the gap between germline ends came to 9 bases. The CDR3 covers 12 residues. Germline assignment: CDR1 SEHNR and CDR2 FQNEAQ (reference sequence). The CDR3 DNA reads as TGTGCCACGGGGGTAACCTACAATGAGCAGTTCTTC. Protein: CATGVTYNEQFF.

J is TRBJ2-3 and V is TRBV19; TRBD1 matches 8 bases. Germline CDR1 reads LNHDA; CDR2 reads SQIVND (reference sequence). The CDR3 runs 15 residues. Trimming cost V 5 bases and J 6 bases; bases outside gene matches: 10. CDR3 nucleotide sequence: TGTGCCAGTAGTCCACAGGACAGGGTCGGCGATACGCAGTATTTT. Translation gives CASSPQDRVGDTQYF. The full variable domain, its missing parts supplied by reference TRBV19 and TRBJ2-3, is DGGITQSPKYLFRKEGQNVTLSCEQNLNHDAMYWYRQDPGQGLRLIYYSQIVNDFQKGDIAEGYSVSREKKESFPLTVTSAQKNPTAFYLCASSPQDRVGDTQYFGPGTRLTVL.

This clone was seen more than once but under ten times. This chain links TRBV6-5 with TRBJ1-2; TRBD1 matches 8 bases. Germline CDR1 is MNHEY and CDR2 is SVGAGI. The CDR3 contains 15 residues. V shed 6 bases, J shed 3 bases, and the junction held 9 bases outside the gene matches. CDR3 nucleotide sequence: TGTGCCAGCAGCGCACAGGGGGGTAGTGACTATGGCTACACCTTC. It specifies CASSAQGGSDYGYTF.